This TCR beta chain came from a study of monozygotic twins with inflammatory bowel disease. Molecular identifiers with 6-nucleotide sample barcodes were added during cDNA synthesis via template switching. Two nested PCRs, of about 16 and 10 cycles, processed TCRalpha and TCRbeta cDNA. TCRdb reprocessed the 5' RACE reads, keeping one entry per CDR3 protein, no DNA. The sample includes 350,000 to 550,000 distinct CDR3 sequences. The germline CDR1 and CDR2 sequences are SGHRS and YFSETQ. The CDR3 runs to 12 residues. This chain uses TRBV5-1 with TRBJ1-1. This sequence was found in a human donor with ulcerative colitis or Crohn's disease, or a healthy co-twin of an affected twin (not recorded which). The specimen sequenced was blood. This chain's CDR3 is CASSLADTEAFF. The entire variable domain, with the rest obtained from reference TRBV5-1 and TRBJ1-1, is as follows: KAGVTQTPRYLIKTRGQQVTLSCSPISGHRSVSWYQQTPGQGLQFLFEYFSETQRNKGNFPGRFSGRQFSNSRSEMNVSTLELGDSALYLCASSLADTEAFFGQGTRLTVV.